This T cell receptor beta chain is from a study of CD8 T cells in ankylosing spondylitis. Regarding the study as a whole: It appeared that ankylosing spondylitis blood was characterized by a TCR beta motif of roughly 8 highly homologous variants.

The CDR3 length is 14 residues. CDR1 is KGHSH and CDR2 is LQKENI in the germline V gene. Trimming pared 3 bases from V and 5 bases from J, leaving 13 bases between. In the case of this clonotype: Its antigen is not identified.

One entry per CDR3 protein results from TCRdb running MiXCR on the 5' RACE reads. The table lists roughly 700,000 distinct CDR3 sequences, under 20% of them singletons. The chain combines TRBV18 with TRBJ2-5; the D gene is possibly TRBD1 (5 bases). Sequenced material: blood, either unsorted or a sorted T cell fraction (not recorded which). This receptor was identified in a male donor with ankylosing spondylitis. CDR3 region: CASSPGRLRETQYF. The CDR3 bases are TGTGCCAGCTCACCGGGGCGACTGCGCGAGACCCAGTACTTC.